This entry concerns a single TCR beta chain. The source of the sample is a study of cytomegalovirus exposure and HLA in healthy donors. Each donor was nominally healthy when sampled (though unrecorded immune exposures were likely). Primers for the PCR totalled 60 Vbeta and 13 Jbeta. Sequencing was performed with immunoSEQ multiplex PCR; in TCRdb, only in-frame clones are kept and a portion is missing. This table has 150,000 to 200,000 clones, approximately 78% appearing once. Germline V gene lookup returns CDR1 LGHNA and CDR2 YNFKEQ. The CDR3 totals 15 residues. V gene TRBV4-2 combines with J gene TRBJ2-5; D remains unclear. With the DNA end fitting TRBJ2-7 better, the J assignment may be wrong. The source of this sequence is a woman under 30 in good health and CMV-seronegative. Sequenced: PBMCs. The DNA of the CDR3 is TGTGCCAGCAGCCAAGGCGTTGAAAGCTCCTACGAGCAGTACTTC. Translation gives CASSQGVESSYEQYF.